This T cell receptor beta chain comes out of a study of siplizumab effects on memory and regulatory T cells. Regarding the study as a whole: Naive or memory phenotype assignment was not possible for roughly 75-96% of proliferating CD4+ or CD8+ clones. The naive T cell population seemed more diverse than memory cells and seemed a major contributor to the alloresponse.

This clone was found once. What it binds is not known. Germline CDR1 and CDR2: SEHNR and FQNEAQ (reference sequence). There are 15 residues in the CDR3. With V trimmed by 1 base and J by 4 bases, 2 bases remained unmatched. Method: immunoSEQ multiplex PCR; TCRdb's copy keeps in-frame clones and lacks some. The sample shows about 91,000 clones, 90% to 95% of them seen only once. Material: CD8+ T cells sorted from blood. The clonotype comes from a human donor in good health. The chain recombines TRBV7-9 with TRBJ1-5, with 9 bases identical to TRBD1. The CDR3, as DNA: TGTGCCAGCAGCTTAGAGACAGGGGGTAATCAGCCCCAGCATTTT. Protein sequence: CASSLETGGNQPQHF.